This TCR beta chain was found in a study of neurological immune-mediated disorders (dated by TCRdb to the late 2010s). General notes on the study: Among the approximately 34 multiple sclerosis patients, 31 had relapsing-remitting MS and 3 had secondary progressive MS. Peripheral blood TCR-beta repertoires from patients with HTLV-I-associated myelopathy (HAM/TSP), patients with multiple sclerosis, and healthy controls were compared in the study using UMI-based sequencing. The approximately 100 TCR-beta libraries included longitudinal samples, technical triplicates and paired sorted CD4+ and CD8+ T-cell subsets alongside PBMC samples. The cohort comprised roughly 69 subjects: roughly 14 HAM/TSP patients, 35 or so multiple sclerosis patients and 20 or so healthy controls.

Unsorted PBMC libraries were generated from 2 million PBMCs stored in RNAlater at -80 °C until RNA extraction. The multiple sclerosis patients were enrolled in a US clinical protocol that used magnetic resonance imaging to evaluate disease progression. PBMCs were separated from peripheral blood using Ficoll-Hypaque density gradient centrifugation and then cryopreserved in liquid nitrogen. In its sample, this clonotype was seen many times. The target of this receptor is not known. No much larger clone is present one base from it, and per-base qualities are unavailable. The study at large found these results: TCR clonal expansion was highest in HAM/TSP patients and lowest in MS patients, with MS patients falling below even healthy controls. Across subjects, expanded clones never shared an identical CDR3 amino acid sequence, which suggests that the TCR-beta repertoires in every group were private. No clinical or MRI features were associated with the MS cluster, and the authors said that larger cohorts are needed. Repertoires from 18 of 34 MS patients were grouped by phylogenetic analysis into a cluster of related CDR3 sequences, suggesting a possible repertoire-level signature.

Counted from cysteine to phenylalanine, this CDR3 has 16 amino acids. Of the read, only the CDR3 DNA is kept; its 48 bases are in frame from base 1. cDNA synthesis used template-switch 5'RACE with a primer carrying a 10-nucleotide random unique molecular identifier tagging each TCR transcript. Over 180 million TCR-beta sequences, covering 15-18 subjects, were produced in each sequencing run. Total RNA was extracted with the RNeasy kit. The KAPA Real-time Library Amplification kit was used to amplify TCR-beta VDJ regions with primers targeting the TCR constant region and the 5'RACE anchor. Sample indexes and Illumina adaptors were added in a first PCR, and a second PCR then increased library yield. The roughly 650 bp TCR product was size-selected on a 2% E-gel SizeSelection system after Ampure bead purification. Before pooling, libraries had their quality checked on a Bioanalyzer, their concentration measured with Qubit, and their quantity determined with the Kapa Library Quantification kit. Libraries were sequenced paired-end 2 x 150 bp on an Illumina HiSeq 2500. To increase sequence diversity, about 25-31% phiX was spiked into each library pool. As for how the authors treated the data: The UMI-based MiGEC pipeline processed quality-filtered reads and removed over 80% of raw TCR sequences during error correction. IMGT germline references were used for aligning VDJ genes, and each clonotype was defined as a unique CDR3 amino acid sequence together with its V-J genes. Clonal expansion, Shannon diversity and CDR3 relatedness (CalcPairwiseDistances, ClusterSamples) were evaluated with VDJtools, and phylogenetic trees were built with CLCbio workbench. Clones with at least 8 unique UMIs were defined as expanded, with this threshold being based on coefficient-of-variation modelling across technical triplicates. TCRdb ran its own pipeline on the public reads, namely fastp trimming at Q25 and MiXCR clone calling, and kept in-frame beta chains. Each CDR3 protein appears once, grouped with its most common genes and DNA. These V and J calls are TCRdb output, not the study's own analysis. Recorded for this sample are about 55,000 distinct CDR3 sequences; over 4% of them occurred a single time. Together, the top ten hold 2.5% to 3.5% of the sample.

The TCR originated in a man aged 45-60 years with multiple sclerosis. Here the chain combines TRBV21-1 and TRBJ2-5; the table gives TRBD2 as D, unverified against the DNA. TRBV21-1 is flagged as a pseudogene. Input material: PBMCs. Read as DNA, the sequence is TGTGCCAGCAGCAAAGTGGCAGCGGAACTACAAGAGACCCAGTACTTC. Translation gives CASSKVAAELQETQYF.